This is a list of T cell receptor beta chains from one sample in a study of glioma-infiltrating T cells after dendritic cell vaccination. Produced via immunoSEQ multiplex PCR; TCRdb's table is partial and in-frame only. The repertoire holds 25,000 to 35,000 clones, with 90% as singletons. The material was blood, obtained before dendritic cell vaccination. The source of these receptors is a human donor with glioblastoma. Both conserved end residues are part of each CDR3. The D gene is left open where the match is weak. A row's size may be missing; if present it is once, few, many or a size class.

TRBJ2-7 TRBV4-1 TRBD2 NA TGCGCCAGCAGCCCCCGGGGGGCGGGGGGGATCGAGCAGTACTTC CASSPRGAGGIEQYF
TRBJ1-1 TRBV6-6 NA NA TGTGCCAGCACCCCCGGGGGAGGGGGGACTGAAGCTTTCTTT CASTPGGGGTEAFF
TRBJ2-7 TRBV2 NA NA TGTGCCAGCATAAAAAGAAGGGGGTCATCCTCCTACGAGCAGTACTTC CASIKRRGSSSYEQYF
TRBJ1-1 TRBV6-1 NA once TGTGCCAGCAGTGAAGTTGGCGGGGAAGCTTTCTTT CASSEVGGEAFF
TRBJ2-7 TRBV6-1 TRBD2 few TGTGCCAGCAGTGAAGGGGCGGGGGACCTTACCTACGAGCAGTACTTC CASSEGAGDLTYEQYF
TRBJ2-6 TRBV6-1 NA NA TGTGCCAGCAGGTCCGGGGGAAGTGGGGCCAACGTCCTGACTTTC CASRSGGSGANVLTF
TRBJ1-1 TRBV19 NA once TGTGCCAGTACCTACGGACGGACTGGCACTGAAGCTTTCTTT CASTYGRTGTEAFF
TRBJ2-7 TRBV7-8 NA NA TGTGCCAGCAGCTTAGTAAGACTAGGCAGAGGCTCCTACGAGCAGTACTTC CASSLVRLGRGSYEQYF
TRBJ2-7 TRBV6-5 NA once TGTGCCGCTGGAGTGACCTACGAGCAGTACTTC CAAGVTYEQYF
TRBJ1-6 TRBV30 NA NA TGTGCCTGGAGTTGGGACATCAACTATTCACCCCTCCACTTT CAWSWDINYSPLHF
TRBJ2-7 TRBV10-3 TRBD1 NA TGTGCCATCAACGGACAGGGGAAGACCTACGAGCAGTACTTC CAINGQGKTYEQYF
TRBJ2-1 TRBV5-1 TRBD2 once TGCGCCAGCAGAGCTAGCGGTTCCTACAATGAGCAGTTCTTC CASRASGSYNEQFF
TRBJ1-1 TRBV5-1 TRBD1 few TGCGCCAGCAGCGTCAGGGGGCGCGAAGCTGAAGCTTTCTTT CASSVRGREAEAFF
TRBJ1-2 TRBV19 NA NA TGTGCCAGTAGTATGTCGGGAGATTATGGCTACACCTTC CASSMSGDYGYTF
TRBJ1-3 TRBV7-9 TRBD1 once TGTGCCAGCAGCTTAGGGGGACAGGGTGGAAACACCATATATTTT CASSLGGQGGNTIYF
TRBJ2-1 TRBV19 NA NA TGTGCCAGTAGTATAGGAGGCCTAAGAGGAAATGAGCAGTTCTTC CASSIGGLRGNEQFF
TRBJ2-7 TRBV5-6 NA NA TGTGCCAGCAGCCCGCTACAGGGTAGGATAGGATACGAGCAGTACTTC CASSPLQGRIGYEQYF
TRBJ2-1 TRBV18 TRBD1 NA TGTGCCAGCTCACCACCGGGACAGTTCAATGAGCAGTTCTTC CASSPPGQFNEQFF
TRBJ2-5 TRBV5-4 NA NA TGTGCCAGCAGCTTGTCAAGGGCGGGTGAGACCCAGTACTTC CASSLSRAGETQYF
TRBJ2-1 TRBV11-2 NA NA TGTGCCAGCAGAAGAGGGTTGAAAGTCAATGAGCAGTTCTTC CASRRGLKVNEQFF
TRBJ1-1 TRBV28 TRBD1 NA TGTGCCAGCAGTGTCTACTCTCTCCGGGACAGGTCGACTGAAGCTTTCTTT CASSVYSLRDRSTEAFF
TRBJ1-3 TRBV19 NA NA TGTGCCAGTATGCCCCTGGCAGGGCGAGGAAACACCATATATTTT CASMPLAGRGNTIYF
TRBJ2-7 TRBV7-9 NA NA TGTGCCAGCAGCCCGAAACTCTCGACAGGGGGTCTAGCGGGGGAGCAGTACTTC CASSPKLSTGGLAGEQYF
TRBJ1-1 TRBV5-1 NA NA TGCGCCAGCAGCCATGGGGAGTCCGGCACTGAAGCTTTCTTT CASSHGESGTEAFF
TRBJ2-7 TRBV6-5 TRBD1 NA TGTGCCAGCAGAAGACAGGGTCGTGGCGAGCAGTACTTC CASRRQGRGEQYF
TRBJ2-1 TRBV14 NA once TGTGCCAGCAGCCTCGACAGATTTGAGCAGTTCTTC CASSLDRFEQFF
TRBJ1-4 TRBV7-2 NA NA TGTGCCAGCAGCTTGCGGGTTGGTCCTAATGAAAAACTGTTTTTT CASSLRVGPNEKLFF
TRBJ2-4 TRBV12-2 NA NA TGTGCAAGTCGGCCACAGGGATCCAAAAACATTCAGTACTTC CASRPQGSKNIQYF
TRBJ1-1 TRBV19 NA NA TGTGCCAGTAGATCCGAAAGGGGCGCCCCCCGGGGGGCTGAAGCTTTCTTT CASRSERGAPRGAEAFF
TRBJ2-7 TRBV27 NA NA TGTGCCAGCAGTTTAAGAGAGGGTCCACACTACGAGCAGTACTTC CASSLREGPHYEQYF
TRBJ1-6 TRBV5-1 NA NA TGCGCCAGCAGCTTGGCAGTTAAAAATTCACCCCTCCACTTT CASSLAVKNSPLHF
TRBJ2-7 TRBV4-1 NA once TGCGCCAGCAGCCAAGATATAGCCTACGAGCAGTACTTC CASSQDIAYEQYF
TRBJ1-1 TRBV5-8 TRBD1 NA TGTGCCAGCAGCTGGAACAGGGGGCTGAACACTGAAGCTTTCTTT CASSWNRGLNTEAFF
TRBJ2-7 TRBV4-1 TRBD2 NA TGCGCCAGCAGCCCCCGGGGGGCGGGGGGGATCGAGCAGTACTTC CASSPRGAGGIEQYF
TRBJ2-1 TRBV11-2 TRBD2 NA TGTGCCAGCAGCCCCCGGACTAGCGGGGGGCGGGGTGAGCAGTTCTTC CASSPRTSGGRGEQFF
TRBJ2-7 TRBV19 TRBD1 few TGTGCCAGTAATAGGCAGGGGGATTCCCCATGGTACGAGCAGTACTTC CASNRQGDSPWYEQYF
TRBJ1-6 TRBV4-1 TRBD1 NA TGCGCCAGCAGCCGAGAGGGGACAGGGGATTCACCCCTCCACTTT CASSREGTGDSPLHF
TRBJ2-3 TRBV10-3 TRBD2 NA TGTGCCATCAGTGAAAGAGCGGGGGGAAACACAGATACGCAGTATTTT CAISERAGGNTDTQYF
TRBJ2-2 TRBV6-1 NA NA TGTGCCAGCAACGAGCGCCTGGCAATCACCGGGGAGCTGTTTTTT CASNERLAITGELFF
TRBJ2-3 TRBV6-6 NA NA TGTGCCAGCAGTACGGGGACTGCCCCTCAGGGAGATACGCAGTATTTT CASSTGTAPQGDTQYF
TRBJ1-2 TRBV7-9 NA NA TGTGCCAGCAGCTTCGGGTCAACAGGGAGCAATGGCTACACCTTC CASSFGSTGSNGYTF
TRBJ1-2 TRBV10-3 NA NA TGTGCCATCAGTATGGACCTACGAGGGGGCTACACCTTC CAISMDLRGGYTF
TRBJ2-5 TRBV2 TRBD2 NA TGTGCCAGCAGTGAAGCGCTGGGGGGAGGGGAGACCCAGTACTTC CASSEALGGGETQYF
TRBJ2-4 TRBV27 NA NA TGTGCCAGCAGTCAGACCCAGGGGTTTCAGTACTTC CASSQTQGFQYF
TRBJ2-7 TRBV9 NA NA TGTGCCAGCAGCGTAATCCAACCGGGACACCCCTCCTACGAGCAGTACTTC CASSVIQPGHPSYEQYF
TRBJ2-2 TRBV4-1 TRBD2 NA TGCGCCAGCAGCCAAGATAGGGGGCGGGGGGGCCACGGGGAGCTGTTTTTT CASSQDRGRGGHGELFF
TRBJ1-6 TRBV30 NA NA TGTGCCTGGAGTGGGCGGAGCTCCTATAATTCACCCCTCCACTTT CAWSGRSSYNSPLHF
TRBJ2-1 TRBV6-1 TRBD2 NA TGTGCCAGCAGCGGGACTAGCGGATACAATGAGCAGTTCTTC CASSGTSGYNEQFF
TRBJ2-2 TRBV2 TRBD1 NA TGTGCCAGCAGTGATGGGCAGGGGGCCACCGGGGAGCTGTTTTTT CASSDGQGATGELFF
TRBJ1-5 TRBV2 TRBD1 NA TGTGCCAGCAGTGAATCGGGCAGGGGGCCTGGATATAGCAATCAGCCCCAGCATTTT CASSESGRGPGYSNQPQHF
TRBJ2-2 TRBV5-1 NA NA TGCGCCAGCAGCTTGGGGCGGGGCCTGGCCGGGGAGCTGTTTTTT CASSLGRGLAGELFF
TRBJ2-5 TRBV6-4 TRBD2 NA TGTGCCAGCAGTCCGGGACTAGCGGCCCAAGAGACCCAGTACTTC CASSPGLAAQETQYF
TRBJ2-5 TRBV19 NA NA TGTGCCAGTAGTTTTTCCAATCAAGAGACCCAGTACTTC CASSFSNQETQYF
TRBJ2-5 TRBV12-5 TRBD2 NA TGTGCTAGTGGTTTGGCGGGGGGTTCCGGGACCCAGTACTTC CASGLAGGSGTQYF
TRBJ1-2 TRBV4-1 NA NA TGCGCCAGCAGCACGGACATTAACTATGGCTACACCTTC CASSTDINYGYTF
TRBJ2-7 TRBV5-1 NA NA TGCGCCAGCAGCTTGGATGACATCCCCTACGAGCAGTACTTC CASSLDDIPYEQYF
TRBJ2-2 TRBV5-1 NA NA TGCGCCAGCAGCTTACAGGGCACCGGGGAGCTGTTTTTT CASSLQGTGELFF
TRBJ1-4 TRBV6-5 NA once TGTGCCAGCAGTTACTCGGGAGGTCTTAATGAAAAACTGTTTTTT CASSYSGGLNEKLFF
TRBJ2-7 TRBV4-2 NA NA TGTGCCAGCAGCCAGGAGTGGTGGTCCTACGAGCAGTACTTC CASSQEWWSYEQYF
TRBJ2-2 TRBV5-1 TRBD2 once TGCGCCAGCAGCCCGGCACTAGCGGGGGGGCCGGGCGGGGAGCTGTTTTTT CASSPALAGGPGGELFF